Shown below are 26 T cell receptor beta chains from a single sample sequenced in a study of shared clonotypes between healthy human individuals. The method was immunoSEQ multiplex PCR; TCRdb's version includes in-frame clones alone and lacks a portion of them. Of roughly 1,100,000 clones detected, about 75% appear once; the ten largest clones hold 1.2% to 1.5%. The specimen sequenced was memory CD4+ T cells sorted from blood. The subset denotes: CD45RA-negative fraction. Source of these receptors: a young man in good health.

In regard to this clone: Additional DNA sequences in this sample encode the identical CDR3. CDR3: CASSYSGNSPLHF. In DNA form, the CDR3 reads TGTGCCAGCAGTTACTCAGGTAATTCACCCCTCCACTTT. The chain employs TRBV6-5 and TRBJ1-6; D gene unclear. V lost 0 bases and J 6 bases, leaving 3 bases between the germline ends. Germline CDR1 reads MNHEY; CDR2 reads SVGAGI. This CDR3 is 13 amino acids long.

The V and J genes are TRBV10-3 and TRBJ1-6; possible D gene TRBD1, 5 bases. The CDR3 has 14 residues. Trimming shortened V by 8 bases and J by 6 bases, and 14 bases separated the two germline ends. From germline, CDR1 is ENHRY and CDR2 SYGVKD. The CDR3 here is CAISEGSSNSPLHF. The CDR3 coding sequence is TGTGCCATCTCAGAGGGGTCATCTAATTCACCCCTCCACTTT.

The chain uses TRBV19 and TRBJ1-5; D gene uncertain. The germline gives CDR1 LNHDA, CDR2 SQIVND (reference sequence). The CDR3 runs to 15 residues. Trimming took 3 bases from V and 0 from J, leaving 9 bases between them. The CDR3 bases are TGTGCCAGTAGTATCTCGACCGGTAGCAATCAGCCCCAGCATTTT. It encodes CASSISTGSNQPQHF. Full variable domain (outside the CDR3, taken from reference TRBV19 and TRBJ1-5): DGGITQSPKYLFRKEGQNVTLSCEQNLNHDAMYWYRQDPGQGLRLIYYSQIVNDFQKGDIAEGYSVSREKKESFPLTVTSAQKNPTAFYLCASSISTGSNQPQHFGDGTRLSIL.

The genes are TRBV7-8 and TRBJ2-1, with 9 bases aligning to TRBD1. Germline CDR1 SGHVS, CDR2 FQNEAQ. This CDR3 comprises 15 residues. Trimming cost V 5 bases and J 3 bases; bases outside gene matches: 5. CDR3 nucleotide sequence: TGTGCCAGCAGCCACCGGGACAGGGTCTACAATGAGCAGTTCTTC. Protein sequence: CASSHRDRVYNEQFF.

This chain uses TRBV5-1 with TRBJ2-5, with TRBD1 matching 8 bases. CDR1 and CDR2 (germline): SGHRS, YFSETQ. The V gene end was trimmed by 5 bases and the J gene end by 5 bases; junction bases not matched to a gene: 8. The CDR3 loop spans 14 amino acids. The CDR3: CASRMTGAMETQYF. The CDR3 bases are TGCGCCAGCAGAATGACAGGGGCGATGGAGACCCAGTACTTC.

This chain joins TRBV6-1 and TRBJ1-1; no reliable D call. The CDR3 length is 15 residues. Germline loops: CDR1 MNHNS, CDR2 SASEGT. V gave up 1 base and J gave up 1 base, with 10 bases separating them. CDR3 residues: CASSEGRAPNTEAFF. DNA of the CDR3: TGTGCCAGCAGTGAAGGGCGGGCACCGAACACTGAAGCTTTCTTT.

V and J are TRBV18 and TRBJ2-1; D call uncertain. Trimming took 2 bases from V and 6 from J, leaving 8 bases between them. Germline CDR1 reads KGHSH; CDR2 reads LQKENI. The CDR3 runs 13 residues. The CDR3 bases are TGTGCCAGCTCACCAACTAACTCCAATGAGCAGTTCTTC. Encoded protein: CASSPTNSNEQFF. Together with reference TRBV18 and TRBJ2-1, the CDR3 gives the full variable domain: NAGVMQNPRHLVRRRGQEARLRCSPMKGHSHVYWYRQLPEEGLKFMVYLQKENIIDESGMPKERFSAEFPKEGPSILRIQQVVRGDSAAYFCASSPTNSNEQFFGPGTRLTVL.

This sequence joins TRBV23-1 and TRBJ2-5; the match to TRBD2 covers 12 bases. TRBV23-1 belongs to the ORF category, with a function that is uncertain. Germline trimming cut 4 bases from V and 5 bases from J; bases unmatched to any gene: 5. The CDR3 totals 15 residues. The DNA for the CDR3 is TGCGCCAGCAGTCTCCTAGCGGGGGGGCGTGAGACCCAGTACTTC. Translated, it gives CASSLLAGGRETQYF.

J is TRBJ2-1 and V is TRBV7-2; 7 bases map to TRBD2. CDR3 length: 16 amino acids. V dropped 5 bases and J dropped 7; count of bases not matched to a gene: 14. Germline CDR1 and CDR2: SGHTA and FQGNSA. This chain's CDR3 is CASSPSSSGGPNEQFF. For the CDR3, the DNA is TGTGCCAGCAGCCCCTCGTCCTCGGGAGGTCCTAATGAGCAGTTCTTC. Drawing the rest from reference TRBV7-2 and TRBJ2-1, the complete variable domain is GAGVSQSPSNKVTEKGKDVELRCDPISGHTALYWYRQSLGQGLEFLIYFQGNSAPDKSGLPSDRFSAERTGGSVSTLTIQRTQQEDSAVYLCASSPSSSGGPNEQFFGPGTRLTVL.

This clone was seen a handful of times. The chain uses TRBV7-9 and TRBJ2-1; TRBD2 might be the D (5 bases). CDR1 is SEHNR, CDR2 FQNEAQ, per germline (reference sequence). V lost 3 bases and J 5 bases, leaving 17 bases between the germline ends. The CDR3 runs 16 residues. This CDR3 reads CASSFPGPLRDNEQFF. The CDR3 DNA reads TGTGCCAGCAGCTTCCCAGGACCCCTGAGGGACAATGAGCAGTTCTTC.

The rearrangement links TRBV7-8 to TRBJ2-7; 7 nucleotides agree with TRBD1. This CDR3 contains 14 residues. J was trimmed by 7 bases and V by 1 base; bases with no gene match: 7. Germline lookup yields CDR1 SGHVS and CDR2 FQNEAQ. The chain's CDR3 is CASSLEGATKEQYF. The CDR3 nucleotides are TGTGCCAGCAGCTTAGAGGGGGCGACGAAGGAGCAGTACTTC.

V usage is TRBV15 and J usage is TRBJ2-4, with TRBD1 matching over 7 bases. Germline lookup yields CDR1 LNHNV and CDR2 YYDKDF (reference sequence). This CDR3 comprises 19 residues. The junction had 12 bases not matched to a gene; V was cut back by 1 base and J by 0 bases. The CDR3 nucleotides are TGTGCCACCAGCAGAGGGACAGGTGATCTCGTCCTAGCCAAAAACATTCAGTACTTC. This gives the protein CATSRGTGDLVLAKNIQYF.

Concerning this clone: Sequence at one end of the junction differs from germline and may be a read error. CDR3 region: CASRYSRQGISPLHF. DNA of the CDR3: TGTGCCAGCAGGTACTCGAGACAGGGTATTTCACCCCTCCACTTT. The chain links TRBV6-5 to TRBJ1-6, with 7 bases aligning to TRBD1. In germline, CDR1 is MNHEY, CDR2 SVGAGI. CDR3 size: 15 residues.

Only one count was recorded for this clone. The genes are TRBV6-6 and TRBJ1-3; the match to TRBD1 covers 7 bases. The germline V gene has CDR1 MNHNY and CDR2 SVGAGI (reference sequence). V shed 6 bases, J shed 0 bases, and the junction held 8 bases outside the gene matches. The CDR3 contains 16 residues. The CDR3 spells CASRKGTADSGNTIYF. In DNA, the CDR3 is TGTGCCAGCAGAAAGGGGACAGCCGACTCTGGAAACACCATATATTTT.

This rearrangement joins TRBV19 to TRBJ2-3; D ambiguous. The CDR3 contains 13 residues. V lost 1 base to trimming and J lost 9 bases, with 11 bases between them. Germline CDR1 is LNHDA and CDR2 is SQIVND (reference sequence). CDR3 residues: CASSIGPALTQYF. CDR3 DNA: TGTGCCAGTAGTATAGGTCCAGCCTTAACGCAGTATTTT. Supplemented by reference TRBV19 and TRBJ2-3, the full variable domain reads DGGITQSPKYLFRKEGQNVTLSCEQNLNHDAMYWYRQDPGQGLRLIYYSQIVNDFQKGDIAEGYSVSREKKESFPLTVTSAQKNPTAFYLCASSIGPALTQYFGPGTRLTVL.

CDR3 DNA sequence: TGTGCCAGCATGGAGGGGGGAGCCAAAAACATTCAGTACTTC. Translating gives CASMEGGAKNIQYF. The rearrangement links TRBV6-5 to TRBJ2-4; D may correspond to TRBD1 or TRBD2 (6 bases each). Germline V CDR1 and CDR2: MNHEY, SVGAGI. The CDR3 is made up of 14 amino acids. Trimming pared 7 bases from V and 0 bases from J, leaving 10 bases between.

The chain carries TRBV20-1 and TRBJ1-1, with D perhaps matching TRBD1 (6 bases). The germline gives CDR1 DFQATT, CDR2 SNEGSKA (reference sequence). Trimming left V 8 bases short and J 3 bases short, with 10 bases between. This CDR3 has 11 amino acids. In DNA form, the CDR3 reads TGCAGTCCGGGGGGCGACACTGAAGCTTTCTTT. It specifies CSPGGDTEAFF.

The chain recombines TRBV30 with TRBJ2-5; D uncertain. CDR3 length equals 13 residues. Germline V CDR1 and CDR2: GTSNPN, SVGIG (reference sequence). V was clipped by 2 bases and J by 5 bases, with 12 bases between them. The CDR3 loop reads CAWSFGPTETQYF. CDR3 in DNA: TGTGCCTGGAGTTTTGGGCCCACGGAGACCCAGTACTTC.

The chain is built from TRBV5-6 and TRBJ2-7; the match to TRBD2 covers 9 bases. The CDR3 runs to 15 residues. The junction had 8 bases not matched to a gene; V was cut back by 4 bases and J by 3 bases. Germline CDR1 SGHDT, CDR2 YYEEEE. As DNA, the CDR3 is TGTGCCAGCAGCCGTGCCGGGACTAGCAGCTACGAGCAGTACTTC. This sequence encodes CASSRAGTSSYEQYF.

V usage is TRBV5-4 and J usage is TRBJ2-5, with D possibly TRBD1 on 6 matching bases. There are 14 residues in the CDR3. Germline V gene sequence: CDR1 SGHNT, CDR2 YYREEE (reference sequence). Trimming removed 0 bases at V and 6 bases at J, with 12 bases between. CDR3 sequence: CASSLDRVEKTQYF. CDR3 sequence (DNA): TGTGCCAGCAGCTTGGACAGGGTAGAAAAGACCCAGTACTTC.

The J gene is TRBJ1-2, the V gene TRBV10-3; 9 nucleotides agree with TRBD1. With V trimmed by 3 bases and J by 4 bases, 6 bases remained unmatched. Germline V lookup: CDR1 ENHRY, CDR2 SYGVKD. The CDR3 spans 15 residues. CDR3 sequence: CAISESGTGSYGYTF. In DNA, the CDR3 is TGTGCCATCAGTGAATCCGGGACAGGGAGCTATGGCTACACCTTC.

The V gene is TRBV2, the J gene TRBJ2-2; 8 bases align to TRBD1. Trimming at V came to 7 bases and at J to 5 bases, leaving 3 bases not matched to a gene. The CDR3 is made up of 13 amino acids. Germline loops: CDR1 SNHLY, CDR2 FYNNEI. The CDR3 DNA sequence: TGTGCCAGCAACACAGGGGGGACCGGGGAGCTGTTTTTT. Translated, it gives CASNTGGTGELFF. Full variable domain (remainder filled in from reference TRBV2 and TRBJ2-2): EPEVTQTPSHQVTQMGQEVILRCVPISNHLYFYWYRQILGQKVEFLVSFYNNEISEKSEIFDDQFSVERPDGSNFTLKIRSTKLEDSAMYFCASNTGGTGELFFGEGSRLTVL.

To note about this clone: Other DNA sequences of this sample code for an identical CDR3. The J gene is TRBJ1-1, the V gene TRBV5-1; D gene ambiguous. Germline CDR1 reads SGHRS; CDR2 reads YFSETQ. The V and J ends lost 1 base and 0 bases respectively, with 7 bases between them. This CDR3 comprises 14 residues. The CDR3 DNA sequence: TGCGCCAGCAGCTTGCAGGTAGTGAACACTGAAGCTTTCTTT. It encodes CASSLQVVNTEAFF. Together with reference TRBV5-1 and TRBJ1-1, the CDR3 gives the full variable domain: KAGVTQTPRYLIKTRGQQVTLSCSPISGHRSVSWYQQTPGQGLQFLFEYFSETQRNKGNFPGRFSGRQFSNSRSEMNVSTLELGDSALYLCASSLQVVNTEAFFGQGTRLTVV.

This clone was recorded at least ten times. The chain has TRBV9 and TRBJ1-4, with D possibly being TRBD1 (5 bases). Germline CDR1 SGDLS, CDR2 YYNGEE. V dropped 3 bases and J dropped 6 bases, with 12 bases sitting between them. This CDR3 has 14 amino acids. CDR3 DNA: TGTGCCAGCAGCGGAGGGGAAGGCCATGAAAAACTGTTTTTT. It codes for CASSGGEGHEKLFF.

A word on this clone: Distinct nucleotide sequences in the sample also encode this CDR3. The rearrangement links TRBV18 to TRBJ2-7; D is unresolved. The CDR3 sequence is 12 residues long. V lost 3 bases to trimming and J lost 4 bases, with 7 bases between them. Germline CDR1 KGHSH, CDR2 LQKENI. CDR3 sequence: CASSPNGYEQYF. The CDR3 DNA reads TGTGCCAGCTCACCGAACGGTTACGAGCAGTACTTC.

This rearrangement joins TRBV4-1 to TRBJ1-6, with 9 positions matching TRBD1. This CDR3 region has 16 residues. The V gene end was trimmed by 5 bases and the J gene end by 8 bases; junction bases not matched to a gene: 10. Germline V gene data show CDR1 as MGHRA and CDR2 as YSYEKL. The CDR3 nucleotides are TGCGCCAGCAGCAGAGGTATCGGACAGGGGCATTCACCCCTCCACTTT. Its protein product is CASSRGIGQGHSPLHF.